One sample yielded the 10 T cell receptor beta chains listed below, sequenced in a study of Ad26.COV2.S vaccination and SARS-CoV-2 variants. Measured with immunoSEQ multiplex PCR; TCRdb has only the in-frame clones, and not every one. The table includes under 550,000 clones, about nine tenths detected once. The treatment is: roughly 18 received Ad26.COV2.S at low or high dose, single or two shots; roughly 5 received placebo; per-sample allocation not given. Sampling was performed 63 days after the first vaccine or placebo injection. The starting material was peripheral blood, obtained in a trial of Ad26.COV2.S vaccine versus placebo. The origin of the receptors is a person between 18 and 60 years old who received the Ad26.COV2.S COVID-19 vaccine or a placebo.

The V call is TRBV7-6, the J call TRBJ2-7; either TRBD1 or TRBD2 may fit D (9 bases each). CDR1 and CDR2 (germline): SGHVS, FNYEAQ. The CDR3 loop spans 19 amino acids. V lost 1 base to trimming and J lost 0 bases, with 22 bases between them. CDR3 sequence reads: CASSLGRTGEGLASYEQYF. In DNA form, the CDR3 reads TGTGCCAGCAGCTTAGGGCGGACAGGGGAGGGACTAGCCTCCTACGAGCAGTACTTC. Supplemented by reference TRBV7-6 and TRBJ2-7, the full variable domain reads GAGVSQSPRYKVTKRGQDVALRCDPISGHVSLYWYRQALGQGPEFLTYFNYEAQQDKSGLPNDRFSAERPEGSISTLTIQRTEQRDSAMYRCASSLGRTGEGLASYEQYFGPGTRLTVT.

The V and J genes are TRBV6-2 or TRBV6-3 and TRBJ1-5; D is unclear. This CDR3 region has 13 residues. V was pared by 6 bases and J by 4 bases, with 10 bases between. The germline V gene encodes CDR1 MNHEY and CDR2 SVGEGT. The CDR3 nucleotides read TGTGCCAGCAGCAACGGATATAATCAGCCCCAGCATTTT. Translating it yields CASSNGYNQPQHF.

The CDR3 reads CASSIGQAEDEQFF. For the CDR3, the DNA is TGCGCCAGCAGCATTGGACAGGCTGAAGATGAGCAGTTCTTC. This sequence joins TRBV5-1 and TRBJ2-1; 7 bases map to TRBD1. Germline V CDR1 and CDR2: SGHRS, YFSETQ. The CDR3 runs to 14 residues. The V gene end was trimmed by 4 bases and the J gene end by 8 bases; junction bases not matched to a gene: 9. Full variable domain (outside the CDR3, taken from reference TRBV5-1 and TRBJ2-1): KAGVTQTPRYLIKTRGQQVTLSCSPISGHRSVSWYQQTPGQGLQFLFEYFSETQRNKGNFPGRFSGRQFSNSRSEMNVSTLELGDSALYLCASSIGQAEDEQFFGPGTRLTVL.

This chain uses TRBV5-5 with TRBJ2-7; TRBD1 aligns across 7 bases. Germline trimming cut 0 bases from V and 4 bases from J; bases unmatched to any gene: 7. The germline CDR1 and CDR2 sequences are SGHKS and YYEKEE (reference sequence). The CDR3 totals 15 residues. The CDR3 is CASSLARGGGYEQYF. CDR3 bases: TGTGCCAGCAGCTTGGCTAGAGGGGGCGGGTACGAGCAGTACTTC.

The chain uses TRBV11-2 and TRBJ1-1; TRBD1 is a possible D gene (5 bases). Trimming cost V 5 bases and J 4 bases, with 11 bases left between them. From germline, CDR1 is SGHAT and CDR2 FQNNGV. The CDR3 contains 13 residues. CDR3 amino acids: CASSLQGSTEAFF. The DNA for the CDR3 is TGTGCCAGCAGCCTTCAGGGAAGCACTGAAGCTTTCTTT.

The chain joins TRBV9 to TRBJ1-3, with D tentatively TRBD1 (5 bases). V lost 0 bases and J 0 bases, leaving 10 bases between the germline ends. The CDR3 consists of 16 residues. CDR1 is SGDLS, CDR2 YYNGEE, per germline. CDR3 in DNA: TGTGCCAGCAGCGTAGGGGGACGCTTCTCTGGAAACACCATATATTTT. This gives the protein CASSVGGRFSGNTIYF.

V gene TRBV9 combines with J gene TRBJ1-1, with a tentative D call TRBD1 (6 bases). This CDR3 has 15 residues. V lost 3 bases, J lost 3 bases, and 15 bases lay in between. CDR1 SGDLS and CDR2 YYNGEE come from the germline V gene. Written as DNA, the CDR3 is TGTGCCAGCAGCGGTAGGACAGACTGGGACACTGAAGCTTTCTTT. Protein sequence: CASSGRTDWDTEAFF.

The DNA for the CDR3 is TGTGCCAGCAGTCCCGCCCCGACAGGCTACACCTTC. Translating gives CASSPAPTGYTF. This chain links TRBV27 with TRBJ1-2; D is uncertain. Trimming removed 5 bases from V and 8 bases from J, with 12 bases in between. The V gene's germline CDR1 is MNHEY and CDR2 SMNVEV (reference sequence). The CDR3 length is 12 residues.

In DNA, the CDR3 is TGTGCCAGCAGTAGAGACAGGGCCTACTCCTACGAGCAGTACTTC. Amino acids: CASSRDRAYSYEQYF. The V gene is TRBV6-6, the J gene TRBJ2-7; TRBD1 aligns across 7 bases. The V gene end was trimmed by 5 bases and the J gene end by 0 bases; junction bases not matched to a gene: 7. The CDR3 runs to 15 residues. Germline V gene lookup returns CDR1 MNHNY and CDR2 SVGAGI (reference sequence).

V is TRBV29-1 and J is TRBJ2-1, with 10 bases aligning to TRBD1. The germline V gene encodes CDR1 SQVTM and CDR2 ANQGSEA. The J segment lost 4 bases and the V segment lost 4 bases, leaving 10 bases of the junction unmatched. The CDR3 loop spans 16 amino acids. The CDR3 nucleotides are TGCAGCGTTGGGGGTTTCGGACAGGGGGTATACAATGAGCAGTTCTTC. Translation gives CSVGGFGQGVYNEQFF.